The sequence of this TCR beta chain was determined in a study of T cell changes during pregnancy in multiple sclerosis. TCRdb's table, derived via immunoSEQ multiplex PCR, lists solely in-frame clones and lacks some. Here the sample spans under 85,000 clones, around 90% being singletons. The clonotype originates from a female donor with multiple sclerosis, enrolled in a pregnancy study. The input for sequencing was CD4+ T cells from peripheral blood mononuclear cells, taken before pregnancy.

In DNA form, the CDR3 reads TGTGCCAGCAGTTATTATAGAAGCTCCTACGAGCAGTACTTC. Residues: CASSYYRSSYEQYF. This chain links TRBV7-2 with TRBJ2-7; D gene ambiguous. The CDR3 loop spans 14 amino acids. The V gene's germline CDR1 is SGHTA and CDR2 FQGNSA. Trimming stripped 6 bases from V and 0 bases from J, with 12 bases between.